These 20 T cell receptor beta chains were all obtained from the same sample, sequenced in a study of CD8 T cells in Susac syndrome. The RNA input was about 0.5 to 1 ug, and it was reverse transcribed with random hexamers. TCRdb passed the immunoSEQ multiplex PCR reads through MiXCR, listing each CDR3 protein once. Seen here are approximately 270,000 distinct CDR3 sequences, just over 90% observed once, and the top ten hold 0.065% to 0.08%. Material for sequencing was CD4+ T cells from PBMCs. The receptors shown here come from a human donor with multiple sclerosis.

The gene calls are TRBV18 and TRBJ2-7, with TRBD1 matching over 8 bases. J gave up 2 bases and V 3 bases, and 3 bases lay outside the gene matches. CDR3 length: 14 amino acids. From germline, CDR1 is KGHSH and CDR2 LQKENI. The CDR3 DNA is TGTGCCAGCTCACCGGGGGGACAGGCCTACGAGCAGTACTTC. The encoded protein is CASSPGGQAYEQYF. Looking up the rest from reference TRBV18 and TRBJ2-7 gives the full variable domain: NAGVMQNPRHLVRRRGQEARLRCSPMKGHSHVYWYRQLPEEGLKFMVYLQKENIIDESGMPKERFSAEFPKEGPSILRIQQVVRGDSAAYFCASSPGGQAYEQYFGPGTRLTVT.

The gene calls are TRBV30 and TRBJ2-1; D unresolved. Germline CDR1 GTSNPN, CDR2 SVGIG (reference sequence). The length of the CDR3 is 18 residues. The V gene lost 0 bases and the J gene lost 7 bases, with 25 bases spanning the gap. CDR3 in DNA: TGTGCCTGGAGTGTACTACCTCTCCTAGAGTCTATAGGGAATGAGCAGTTCTTC. Its translation is CAWSVLPLLESIGNEQFF.

This chain connects TRBV7-9 to TRBJ1-6; no reliable D call. The germline V gene has CDR1 SEHNR and CDR2 FQNEAQ (reference sequence). V was cut by 2 bases and J by 8 bases, with 13 bases left in between. The CDR3 has 15 amino acids. The CDR3 sequence is CASSLSGLSDSPLHF. In DNA, the CDR3 is TGTGCCAGCAGCTTATCCGGACTGAGTGATTCACCCCTCCACTTT.

The chain is built from TRBV4-2 and TRBJ2-2; the match to TRBD2 covers 11 bases. The CDR3 runs to 17 residues. Trimming at V came to 2 bases and at J to 5 bases, leaving 7 bases not matched to a gene. Germline assignment: CDR1 LGHNA and CDR2 YNFKEQ. CDR3 in amino acids: CASSQHLAGGTTGELFF. The CDR3 coding sequence is TGTGCCAGCAGCCAACATCTAGCGGGGGGCACGACCGGGGAGCTGTTTTTT.

This sequence joins TRBV11-1 and TRBJ1-2; TRBD1 agrees at 8 bases. Trimming cost V 7 bases and J 4 bases; bases outside gene matches: 8. The V gene's germline CDR1 is SGHAT and CDR2 FQDESV (reference sequence). The CDR3 has 14 amino acids. The CDR3 DNA reads TGTGCCAGCACCTCGGACAGGGATCGCTATGGCTACACCTTC. Its protein is CASTSDRDRYGYTF.

This chain joins TRBV12-3 or TRBV12-4 and TRBJ2-6; D unclear. This CDR3 has 15 residues. Trimming took off 3 bases at V and 0 bases at J, with 6 bases between the two ends. The CDR3 sequence: CASSLDPSGANVLTF. The CDR3 region has the DNA TGTGCCAGCAGTTTGGACCCCTCTGGGGCCAACGTCCTGACTTTC.

The rearrangement links TRBV23-1 to TRBJ2-3; TRBD2 matches at 8 bases. TRBV23-1 falls under the ORF class, with uncertain function. The trim removed 0 bases at V and 2 bases at J, leaving 16 bases unmatched. The CDR3 covers 20 residues. CDR3 nucleotide sequence: TGCGCCAGCAGTCAATCTACGGGAGGGCGTAGATGTAGTCCCACAGATACGCAGTATTTT. This encodes CASSQSTGGRRCSPTDTQYF.

This chain joins TRBV28 and TRBJ1-4; D is undetermined. Germline-derived CDR1 and CDR2 are MDHEN and SYDVKM. The CDR3 consists of 13 residues. V lost 5 bases, J lost 8 bases, and 12 bases lay in between. The CDR3 nucleotides are TGTGCCAGCAGTCCCGAGGGAGTAGAAAAACTGTTTTTT. This codes for CASSPEGVEKLFF. The complete variable domain, with remaining parts taken from reference TRBV28 and TRBJ1-4, reads DVKVTQSSRYLVKRTGEKVFLECVQDMDHENMFWYRQDPGLGLRLIYFSYDVKMKEKGDIPEGYSVSREKKERFSLILESASTNQTSMYLCASSPEGVEKLFFGSGTQLSVL.

The chain carries TRBV29-1 and TRBJ1-1; D call uncertain. The V gene lost 1 base and the J gene lost 1 base, with 7 bases spanning the gap. There are 13 residues in the CDR3. The germline V gene has CDR1 SQVTM and CDR2 ANQGSEA. This CDR3 is CSVEASSNTEAFF. DNA of the CDR3: TGCAGCGTTGAAGCCTCGTCGAACACTGAAGCTTTCTTT.

The V call is TRBV24-1, the J call TRBJ2-4, with D unresolved. Trimming removed 4 bases at V and 2 bases at J, with 17 bases between. Germline CDR1 reads KGHDR; CDR2 reads SFDVKD. This CDR3 has 17 residues. CDR3 sequence reads: CATSDSTLSHTKNIQYF. In nucleotides, the CDR3 is TGTGCCACCAGTGACTCGACCCTAAGCCATACCAAAAACATTCAGTACTTC.

This rearrangement joins TRBV9 to TRBJ2-2; maybe TRBD1 (5 bases). CDR1 SGDLS and CDR2 YYNGEE come from the germline V gene. Trimming took off 4 bases at V and 4 bases at J, with 20 bases between the two ends. This CDR3 contains 17 residues. The CDR3 DNA follows: TGTGCCAGCAGCTCGAGTGGCTGGGGCTTGCGCACCGGGGAGCTGTTTTTT. Residues: CASSSSGWGLRTGELFF.

The chain is built from TRBV7-8 and TRBJ2-7, with unresolved D. Looked up from germline, CDR1 is SGHVS and CDR2 is FQNEAQ. The germline V and J ends were trimmed by 5 bases and 3 bases, with 14 bases remaining between them. There are 14 residues in the CDR3. The CDR3 nucleotides read TGTGCCAGCAGCCGCCAAAGGACGGGCTACGAGCAGTACGTC. The encoded protein is CASSRQRTGYEQYV.

The J gene is TRBJ1-3, the V gene TRBV12-3 or TRBV12-4, with D perhaps matching TRBD1 (6 bases). The CDR3 length is 16 residues. V lost 3 bases, J lost 3 bases, and 15 bases lay in between. The CDR3 DNA reads TGTGCCAGCAGTTTCTCCGCAGGGGCGGGTGGAAACACCATATATTTT. It specifies CASSFSAGAGGNTIYF.

The table lists this clonotype with a count of one. The rearrangement uses TRBV23-1 and TRBJ2-3, with D possibly TRBD2 on 5 matching bases. TRBV23-1 counts as an open reading frame of uncertain function. CDR3 length: 16 residues. The V gene lost 2 bases and the J gene lost 6 bases, with 18 bases spanning the gap. CDR3 in DNA: TGCGCCAGCAGTCAACCTACTAGTAACCACACGGATACGCAGTATTTT. It yields the protein CASSQPTSNHTDTQYF.

This rearrangement joins TRBV7-6 to TRBJ1-1, with D hard to call. V lost 1 base and J 8 bases, leaving 11 bases between the germline ends. CDR3 length equals 13 residues. Germline CDR1 and CDR2: SGHVS and FNYEAQ. Here the CDR3 reads CASSLGLDGEAFF. The CDR3 nucleotides are TGTGCCAGCAGCTTAGGCCTGGACGGGGAAGCTTTCTTT.

The CDR3 loop reads CSASGQLSGNTIYF. The DNA for the CDR3 is TGCAGTGCTAGTGGACAGCTCTCTGGAAACACCATATATTTT. The rearrangement links TRBV20-1 to TRBJ1-3, with TRBD1 as a possible D gene (6 bases). Germline V CDR1 and CDR2: DFQATT, SNEGSKA (reference sequence). V was trimmed by 3 bases and J by 0 bases, leaving 9 bases between them. The CDR3 spans 14 residues.

The chain employs TRBV12-3 or TRBV12-4 and TRBJ1-5; D gene unclear. The ends were cut back, 4 bases at V and 7 bases at J, with 17 bases in the middle. CDR3 length: 15 residues. The DNA for the CDR3 is TGTGCCAGCAGTTCGACCGGGTCTTCGGTGCAGCCCCAGCATTTT. It encodes CASSSTGSSVQPQHF.

The rearrangement uses TRBV15 and TRBJ1-2; weak D call: TRBD1 (5 bases). V gave up 1 base and J gave up 5 bases, with 17 bases separating them. Germline lookup yields CDR1 LNHNV and CDR2 YYDKDF (reference sequence). The length of the CDR3 is 16 residues. CDR3 in amino acids: CATSRGGSGTAYGYTF. DNA for the CDR3: TGTGCCACCAGCAGAGGGGGATCCGGGACGGCATATGGCTACACCTTC.

The chain employs TRBV27 and TRBJ1-1; D perhaps matches TRBD1 (6 bases). Trimming left V 5 bases short and J 0 bases short, with 13 bases between. CDR3 size: 15 residues. Germline V CDR1 and CDR2: MNHEY, SMNVEV (reference sequence). The chain's CDR3 is CASSTLTGMNTEAFF. The CDR3 region has the DNA TGTGCCAGCAGTACGCTGACAGGCATGAACACTGAAGCTTTCTTT.

The chain employs TRBV13 and TRBJ1-5; 10 nucleotides match TRBD1. The CDR3 runs 16 residues. Losses at the gene ends were 5 bases for V and 7 bases for J; bases not matched to a gene: 11. Per the germline V gene, CDR1 is PRHDT and CDR2 is FYEKMQ (reference sequence). CDR3 sequence: CASSETGGRVGQPQHF. For the CDR3, the DNA is TGTGCCAGCAGCGAGACAGGGGGCCGGGTAGGGCAGCCCCAGCATTTT. Using reference TRBV13 and TRBJ1-5 for the parts outside the CDR3, the full variable domain is AAGVIQSPRHLIKEKRETATLKCYPIPRHDTVYWYQQGPGQDPQFLISFYEKMQSDKGSIPDRFSAQQFSDYHSELNMSSLELGDSALYFCASSETGGRVGQPQHFGDGTRLSIL.